This T cell receptor (beta chain) was captured in a study of T-cell memory formation after mild COVID-19. Across the whole study: For the most part, TCR clusters were specific to one donor.

Study conclusions and caveats: Several responding clones turned up in pre-infection memory, indicating that cross-reactive memory may have taken part.

Each CDR3 protein is one row after TCRdb ran MiXCR on the 5' RACE reads. The sample holds a few hundred thousand distinct CDR3 sequences, roughly an eighth seen once. Germline trimming cut 5 bases from V and 0 bases from J; bases unmatched to any gene: 10. The CDR3 runs 17 residues. Germline assignment: CDR1 SEHNR and CDR2 FQNEAQ (reference sequence). Comments on this clonotype: Its antigen is currently unknown.

Sample: PBMCs or a T cell subset sorted from them (not recorded which). The chain combines TRBV7-9 with TRBJ2-3; 8 bases align to TRBD2. The clonotype originates from a man aged 18 to 29 who had mild COVID-19 (a few samples of this study predate the infection). Cell type and time point are not known. The CDR3 region is CASSPPPAGASTDTQYF. CDR3 nucleotide sequence: TGTGCCAGCAGCCCACCCCCAGCGGGAGCTAGCACAGATACGCAGTATTTT.